The subject of this entry is one T cell receptor (beta chain). The data belong to a study of monozygotic twins with inflammatory bowel disease. There are 17 residues in the CDR3. Germline V gene data show CDR1 as SEHNR and CDR2 as FQNEAQ (reference sequence). TCRdb reprocessed the 5' RACE reads; each CDR3 protein has one entry and no DNA is given. The sample data list fewer than 550,000 distinct CDR3 sequences. The sample comprised blood. This clonotype was obtained from a human donor with ulcerative colitis or Crohn's disease, or a healthy co-twin of an affected twin (not recorded which). The rearrangement links TRBV7-9 to TRBJ1-4; TCRdb gives TRBD1 as the D gene, but with no DNA this cannot be confirmed. CDR3: CASSDRPGTATNEKLFF.